These T cell receptor beta chains were read from a single sample in a study of T cells in narcolepsy. Clones were read by immunoSEQ multiplex PCR, and TCRdb kept only the in-frame ones, dropping some. The sample contains roughly 32,000 clones, 80% to 90% of which appear only once. Sequencing used CD45RA- memory CD4+ T cells from PBMCs. These receptors originate from a human donor with narcolepsy. The CDR3 runs from the conserved cysteine through the conserved F or W. The D gene is left open where the match is weak. Size is omitted from some rows. Given values are once, few, many or a class for expanded clones.

CDR3 protein: CASSWGRGSGNTIYF
CDR3 DNA: TGCGCCAGCAGCTGGGGGAGGGGATCTGGAAACACCATATATTTT
clone size: NA
J gene: TRBJ1-3
V gene: TRBV5-1
D gene: NA

CDR3 protein: CAIITTRGTGGDQPQHF
CDR3 DNA: TGTGCCATCATTACCACCCGCGGGACAGGGGGGGATCAGCCCCAGCATTTT
clone size: NA
J gene: TRBJ1-5
V gene: TRBV10-3
D gene: TRBD1

CDR3 protein: CSALGQETQYF
CDR3 DNA: TGCAGTGCTTTGGGTCAAGAGACCCAGTACTTC
clone size: NA
J gene: TRBJ2-5
V gene: TRBV20-1
D gene: NA

CDR3 protein: CASSLDGTASYEQYF
CDR3 DNA: TGCGCCAGCAGCTTGGACGGGACAGCTTCCTACGAGCAGTACTTC
clone size: few
J gene: TRBJ2-7
V gene: TRBV5-1
D gene: TRBD1

CDR3 protein: CASSQGSYNEQFF
CDR3 DNA: TGTGCCAGCAGCCAGGGGTCCTACAATGAGCAGTTCTTC
clone size: once
J gene: TRBJ2-1
V gene: TRBV5-4
D gene: NA

CDR3 protein: CASSGGALNTEAFF
CDR3 DNA: TGTGCCAGCAGTGGGGGTGCCCTGAACACTGAAGCTTTCTTT
clone size: NA
J gene: TRBJ1-1
V gene: TRBV28
D gene: NA

CDR3 protein: CASSVAGQETQYF
CDR3 DNA: TGTGCCAGCAGCGTAGCCGGCCAAGAGACCCAGTACTTC
clone size: NA
J gene: TRBJ2-5
V gene: TRBV9
D gene: NA

CDR3 protein: CSVEGAGVRETQYF
CDR3 DNA: TGCAGCGTTGAAGGTGCCGGGGTCCGTGAGACCCAGTACTTC
clone size: NA
J gene: TRBJ2-5
V gene: TRBV29-1
D gene: NA

CDR3 protein: CASSPPLAGKETQYF
CDR3 DNA: TGTGCCAGCAGCCCTCCTCTGGCGGGGAAAGAGACCCAGTACTTC
clone size: NA
J gene: TRBJ2-5
V gene: TRBV7-8
D gene: NA

CDR3 protein: CASSLKEGRGYTF
CDR3 DNA: TGTGCCAGCAGCTTAAAAGAGGGTCGGGGCTACACCTTC
clone size: NA
J gene: TRBJ1-2
V gene: TRBV4-2
D gene: NA

CDR3 protein: CASSPQLSSYEQYF
CDR3 DNA: TGTGCCAGCAGTCCCCAACTCTCCTCCTACGAGCAGTACTTC
clone size: NA
J gene: TRBJ2-7
V gene: TRBV6-5
D gene: NA

CDR3 protein: CASSSADRALEQYF
CDR3 DNA: TGTGCCAGCAGCTCCGCCGACAGGGCCCTCGAGCAGTACTTC
clone size: NA
J gene: TRBJ2-7
V gene: TRBV5-4
D gene: TRBD1

CDR3 protein: CASSLNEYEQYF
CDR3 DNA: TGTGCCAGCAGCTTAAACGAATACGAGCAGTACTTC
clone size: NA
J gene: TRBJ2-7
V gene: TRBV11-1
D gene: NA

CDR3 protein: CASSFGQAKNIQYF
CDR3 DNA: TGTGCCAGCAGCTTCGGACAGGCCAAAAACATTCAGTACTTC
clone size: NA
J gene: TRBJ2-4
V gene: TRBV5-6
D gene: NA

CDR3 protein: CASSLGGQETQYF
CDR3 DNA: TGTGCCAGCAGCTTAGGGGGCCAAGAGACCCAGTACTTC
clone size: NA
J gene: TRBJ2-5
V gene: TRBV11-2
D gene: NA

CDR3 protein: CASSFLAGVGETQYF
CDR3 DNA: TGTGCCAGCAGTTTTCTAGCGGGAGTCGGAGAGACCCAGTACTTC
clone size: NA
J gene: TRBJ2-5
V gene: TRBV28
D gene: TRBD2

CDR3 protein: CASSIRAGEAYEQYF
CDR3 DNA: TGTGCCAGTAGTATCCGAGCAGGGGAGGCCTACGAGCAGTACTTC
clone size: NA
J gene: TRBJ2-7
V gene: TRBV19
D gene: NA

CDR3 protein: CASSLVAFSSYEQYF
CDR3 DNA: TGCGCCAGCAGCTTGGTAGCGTTCAGCTCCTACGAGCAGTACTTC
clone size: NA
J gene: TRBJ2-7
V gene: TRBV5-1
D gene: NA

CDR3 protein: CASSLVGLPYEQYF
CDR3 DNA: TGCGCCAGCAGCTTGGTGGGTTTGCCCTACGAGCAGTACTTC
clone size: NA
J gene: TRBJ2-7
V gene: TRBV5-1
D gene: NA

CDR3 protein: CASSDRRNQPQHF
CDR3 DNA: TGTGCCAGTAGTGACAGACGCAATCAGCCCCAGCATTTT
clone size: NA
J gene: TRBJ1-5
V gene: TRBV19
D gene: NA

CDR3 protein: CASSLARVNEQFF
CDR3 DNA: TGCGCCAGCAGCTTGGCCAGGGTAAATGAGCAGTTCTTC
clone size: NA
J gene: TRBJ2-1
V gene: TRBV5-1
D gene: NA

CDR3 protein: CASSFSGRSEDEQYF
CDR3 DNA: TGCGCCAGCAGTTTCAGTGGGCGGTCCGAGGACGAGCAGTACTTC
clone size: NA
J gene: TRBJ2-7
V gene: TRBV5-1
D gene: NA

CDR3 protein: CASSLKAPSMNTEAFF
CDR3 DNA: TGTGCCAGCTCACTAAAGGCGCCTTCTATGAACACTGAAGCTTTCTTT
clone size: once
J gene: TRBJ1-1
V gene: TRBV18
D gene: NA